Listed here are 21 T cell receptor beta chains from one sample, sequenced in a study of neoadjuvant anti-PD-1 for oral cavity cancer. Repertoires were generated with immunoSEQ multiplex PCR, while TCRdb's copy carries only in-frame clones and drops some. The sample yields around 15,000 clones, 40% seen once. Time point denoted: after neoadjuvant nivolumab, at surgical resection. This material consisted of tumor tissue, taken after nivolumab (anti-PD-1) treatment. These receptors were taken from a person between 35 and 79 years old with oral cavity squamous cell carcinoma.

The rearrangement uses TRBV4-2 and TRBJ2-6; a weak D match, TRBD1 (6 bases). The CDR3 runs to 19 residues. Germline V gene lookup returns CDR1 LGHNA and CDR2 YNFKEQ. Trimming removed 0 bases from V and 2 bases from J, with 17 bases in between. The CDR3 DNA sequence: TGTGCCAGCAGCCAAGATCTAAGCCGACAGGTCCCTGGGGCCAACGTCCTGACTTTC. It specifies CASSQDLSRQVPGANVLTF.

The chain employs TRBV11-2 and TRBJ1-1; D is possibly TRBD1 (6 bases). Trimming took off 6 bases at V and 4 bases at J, with 15 bases between the two ends. The CDR3 is 14 residues long. Looked up from germline, CDR1 is SGHAT and CDR2 is FQNNGV. The CDR3: CASSPNRVGTEAFF. CDR3 in DNA: TGTGCCAGCAGTCCCAACAGGGTAGGCACTGAAGCTTTCTTT.

The chain has TRBV29-1 and TRBJ2-1; tentatively, D is TRBD1 (6 bases). The germline V gene encodes CDR1 SQVTM and CDR2 ANQGSEA. V was cut by 7 bases and J by 8 bases, with 12 bases left in between. The CDR3 consists of 11 residues. CDR3 region: CSGEQGYEQFF. For the CDR3, the DNA is TGCAGCGGGGAACAGGGTTATGAGCAGTTCTTC.

V gene TRBV9 combines with J gene TRBJ2-5; unclear D gene. V lost 6 bases to trimming and J lost 5 bases, with 14 bases between them. CDR1 SGDLS and CDR2 YYNGEE come from the germline V gene. This CDR3 is built from 13 residues. DNA of the CDR3: TGTGCCAGCACCCCTAAGCCCGGGGAGACCCAGTACTTC. This sequence encodes CASTPKPGETQYF.

The CDR3 region has the DNA TGTGCCAGCAGGCGGACAGCAAGCAATCAGCCCCAGCATTTT. Encoded protein: CASRRTASNQPQHF. J is TRBJ1-5 and V is TRBV2, with D tentatively TRBD1 (6 bases). The CDR3 is 14 amino acids. CDR1 is SNHLY, CDR2 FYNNEI, per germline. V was pared by 6 bases and J by 1 base, with 10 bases between.

The chain links TRBV25-1 to TRBJ1-4; D unclear. V was shortened by 2 bases and J by 7 bases, with 11 bases between the two germline ends. The length of the CDR3 is 14 residues. Germline V gene lookup returns CDR1 MGHDK and CDR2 SYGVNS. CDR3 coding DNA: TGTGCCAGCAGTGAAGAGTGGGGAGGTGAAAAACTGTTTTTT. This translates into CASSEEWGGEKLFF. Variable domain in full (rest from reference TRBV25-1 and TRBJ1-4): EADIYQTPRYLVIGTGKKITLECSQTMGHDKMYWYQQDPGMELHLIHYSYGVNSTEKGDLSSESTVSRIRTEHFPLTLESARPSHTSQYLCASSEEWGGEKLFFGSGTQLSVL.

In its sample, this clone is medium-sized. The chain recombines TRBV6-6 with TRBJ1-2, with TRBD1 matching over 7 bases. In germline, CDR1 is MNHNY, CDR2 SVGAGI (reference sequence). Germline trimming cut 5 bases from V and 4 bases from J; bases unmatched to any gene: 4. The CDR3 is made up of 13 amino acids. The CDR3: CASSLQGGYGYTF. The CDR3 DNA sequence: TGTGCCAGCAGTCTTCAGGGGGGCTATGGCTACACCTTC.

Only a few counts were recorded for this clone. The chain uses TRBV7-9 and TRBJ1-1; TRBD1 matches 11 bases. The CDR3 consists of 15 residues. Germline V lookup: CDR1 SEHNR, CDR2 FQNEAQ (reference sequence). Trimming cost V 2 bases and J 7 bases; bases outside gene matches: 6. Here the CDR3 reads CASSLPGQGVVEAFF. In DNA, the CDR3 is TGTGCCAGCAGCTTACCGGGACAGGGGGTCGTTGAAGCTTTCTTT. The whole variable domain, remainder taken from reference TRBV7-9 and TRBJ1-1, is DTGVSQNPRHKITKRGQNVTFRCDPISEHNRLYWYRQTLGQGPEFLTYFQNEAQLEKSRLLSDRFSAERPKGSFSTLEIQRTEQGDSAMYLCASSLPGQGVVEAFFGQGTRLTVV.

The chain combines TRBV6-5 with TRBJ2-2, with a weak D call TRBD2 (6 bases). Germline assignment: CDR1 MNHEY and CDR2 SVGAGI. V was cut by 2 bases and J by 4 bases, with 14 bases left in between. This CDR3 contains 16 residues. The chain's CDR3 is CASSYEDSGATGELFF. CDR3 nucleotide sequence: TGTGCCAGCAGTTACGAGGATAGCGGAGCCACCGGGGAGCTGTTTTTT.

This clone occurred a few times. V is TRBV14 and J is TRBJ2-7; no clear D gene. CDR1 SGHDN and CDR2 FVKESK come from the germline V gene. This CDR3 spans 11 amino acids. Trimming removed 1 base from V and 6 bases from J, with 4 bases in between. As DNA, the CDR3 is TGTGCCAGCAGCCAAGGGGGCGAGCAGTACTTC. Protein product: CASSQGGEQYF.

This rearrangement joins TRBV7-9 to TRBJ2-3, with D unclear. Germline CDR1 and CDR2: SEHNR and FQNEAQ (reference sequence). This CDR3 is built from 12 residues. The V and J ends lost 5 bases and 4 bases respectively, with 7 bases between them. This chain's CDR3 is CASSRRSDTQYF. For the CDR3, the DNA is TGTGCCAGCAGCCGGCGGTCAGATACGCAGTATTTT.

The DNA of the CDR3 is TGTGCCTGGAGTGAGACGACTCGCTCCTATAATTCACCCCTCCACTTT. Protein sequence: CAWSETTRSYNSPLHF. This sequence joins TRBV30 and TRBJ1-6; D is uncertain. The V end lost 1 base, the J end lost 0 bases, and 10 bases lay between the germline ends. This CDR3 spans 16 amino acids. CDR1 is GTSNPN and CDR2 is SVGIG in the germline V gene (reference sequence).

This clone is classed as medium-sized (0.01 to 0.1%). This chain links TRBV5-6 with TRBJ2-5, with D unclear. The CDR3 spans 13 residues. The germline gives CDR1 SGHDT, CDR2 YYEEEE. Trimming pared 2 bases from V and 5 bases from J, leaving 10 bases between. CDR3 in DNA: TGTGCCAGCAGCTTCAACTTTGCCGAGACCCAGTACTTC. This encodes CASSFNFAETQYF. Combining the CDR3 with reference TRBV5-6 and TRBJ2-5 gives the whole variable domain DAGVTQSPTHLIKTRGQQVTLRCSPKSGHDTVSWYQQALGQGPQFIFQYYEEEERQRGNFPDRFSGHQFPNYSSELNVNALLLGDSALYLCASSFNFAETQYFGPGTRLLVL.

This clone has just a few counts. The V gene is TRBV7-2, the J gene TRBJ2-1, with 10 bases fitting TRBD2. Germline CDR1 SGHTA, CDR2 FQGNSA. The junction had 8 bases not matched to a gene; V was cut back by 6 bases and J by 9 bases. This CDR3 is built from 14 residues. The CDR3 bases are TGTGCCAGCAGTTCCATAGCGGGGGGCGGTGAGCAGTTCTTC. It specifies CASSSIAGGGEQFF.

The gene calls are TRBV10-1 and TRBJ2-2; D unresolved. This CDR3 region has 14 residues. Deletions cut 6 bases from V and 3 bases from J, with 11 bases between. CDR1 is WNHNN, CDR2 SYGVQD, per germline (reference sequence). CDR3 sequence reads: CASSPGPYTGELFF. DNA for the CDR3: TGCGCCAGCAGCCCCGGGCCCTACACCGGGGAGCTGTTTTTT.

This sequence joins TRBV18 and TRBJ1-5; 8 bases align to TRBD1. This CDR3 region has 15 residues. V lost 4 bases, J lost 1 base, and 3 bases stayed unmatched. Germline-derived CDR1 and CDR2 are KGHSH and LQKENI. DNA of the CDR3: TGTGCCAGCTCACTCAGGGGGCAGAGCAATCAGCCCCAGCATTTT. Translating gives CASSLRGQSNQPQHF.

The chain links TRBV15 to TRBJ1-5, with unresolved D. The CDR3 is 14 amino acids. The V end lost 3 bases, the J end lost 7 bases, and 13 bases lay between the germline ends. Germline CDR1 LNHNV, CDR2 YYDKDF (reference sequence). The CDR3 sequence is CATSSGRWEQPQHF. The CDR3 bases are TGTGCCACCAGCAGCGGACGGTGGGAGCAGCCCCAGCATTTT.

The chain links TRBV7-2 to TRBJ2-5; D is possibly TRBD2 (6 bases). Germline CDR1 and CDR2: SGHTA and FQGNSA. Trimming took 5 bases from V and 5 from J, leaving 21 bases between them. There are 16 residues in the CDR3. This chain's CDR3 is CASSPGGVRAGETQYF. The DNA of the CDR3 is TGTGCCAGCAGCCCAGGCGGGGTACGGGCAGGGGAGACCCAGTACTTC. Using reference TRBV7-2 and TRBJ2-5 for the parts outside the CDR3, the full variable domain is GAGVSQSPSNKVTEKGKDVELRCDPISGHTALYWYRQSLGQGLEFLIYFQGNSAPDKSGLPSDRFSAERTGGSVSTLTIQRTQQEDSAVYLCASSPGGVRAGETQYFGPGTRLLVL.

This clone appeared a few times. The V and J genes are TRBV7-9 and TRBJ2-3; D may be TRBD1 (5 bases). Germline assignment: CDR1 SEHNR and CDR2 FQNEAQ (reference sequence). The germline V and J ends were trimmed by 6 bases and 5 bases, with 9 bases remaining between them. The CDR3 is made up of 12 amino acids. This CDR3 is CASSQGKDTQYF. DNA for the CDR3: TGTGCCAGCAGTCAGGGTAAAGATACGCAGTATTTT.

Remarks on this clone: This sample also contains other DNA sequences that code for the same CDR3. The V call is TRBV4-1, the J call TRBJ1-6; no firm D call. The germline V gene encodes CDR1 MGHRA and CDR2 YSYEKL. There are 14 residues in the CDR3. V was trimmed by 0 bases and J by 6 bases, leaving 6 bases between them. This CDR3 reads CASSQDRGNSPLHF. DNA of the CDR3: TGCGCCAGCAGCCAAGATCGGGGTAATTCACCCCTCCACTTT.

In its sample, this clone is medium-sized. The V gene is TRBV7-2, the J gene TRBJ2-7; TRBD2 matches at 14 bases. Germline V gene lookup returns CDR1 SGHTA and CDR2 FQGNSA. The CDR3 has 15 residues. V lost 5 bases, J lost 4 bases, and 4 bases stayed unmatched. DNA for the CDR3: TGTGCCAGCAGCAAGACTAGCGGGGGGGAGTACGAGCAGTACTTC. Translating gives CASSKTSGGEYEQYF.